Below, 22 T cell receptor beta chains from the same sample are listed, as sequenced in a study of cytomegalovirus exposure and HLA in healthy donors. 60 Vbeta and 13 Jbeta primers were used in PCR. Repertoires were generated with immunoSEQ multiplex PCR, while TCRdb's copy carries only in-frame clones and drops some. Its table lists some 120,000 clones. Source material: PBMCs. These receptors came from a man aged 25 to 45 in good health and CMV-seronegative.

The V call is TRBV5-1, the J call TRBJ2-5; maybe TRBD1 (6 bases). The V gene's germline CDR1 is SGHRS and CDR2 YFSETQ. Deletions cut 0 bases from V and 1 base from J, with 10 bases between. CDR3 size: 15 residues. The CDR3 protein is CASSLEQGPQETQYF. The CDR3 nucleotides read TGCGCCAGCAGCTTGGAACAGGGCCCCCAAGAGACCCAGTACTTC.

The rearrangement joins TRBV30 to TRBJ2-5, with TRBD2 matching 8 bases. From germline, CDR1 is GTSNPN and CDR2 SVGIG (reference sequence). V gave up 5 bases and J gave up 4 bases; unmatched junction bases: 9. The CDR3 is 14 amino acids. This CDR3 is CAWAAGVASETQYF. DNA of the CDR3: TGTGCCTGGGCAGCGGGAGTAGCATCAGAGACCCAGTACTTC. Full variable domain (outside the CDR3, taken from reference TRBV30 and TRBJ2-5): SQTIHQWPATLVQPVGSPLSLECTVEGTSNPNLYWYRQAAGRGLQLLFYSVGIGQISSEVPQNLSASRPQDRQFILSSKKLLLSDSGFYLCAWAAGVASETQYFGPGTRLLVL.

The rearrangement joins TRBV10-3 to TRBJ2-3; the match to TRBD2 covers 8 bases. J lost 6 bases, V lost 6 bases, and 17 bases had no gene match. Per germline, CDR1 ENHRY and CDR2 SYGVKD. CDR3 length: 17 residues. For the CDR3, the DNA is TGTGCCATCAGCTCCACAGAGAAAGCGGGAGTAACGGATACGCAGTATTTT. It translates to CAISSTEKAGVTDTQYF.

V gene TRBV4-1 combines with J gene TRBJ2-7; 8 positions match TRBD2. J lost 7 bases, V lost 3 bases, and 11 bases had no gene match. Per germline, CDR1 MGHRA and CDR2 YSYEKL. This CDR3 has 15 amino acids. CDR3 coding DNA: TGCGCCAGCAGCCACCGGGAGGGACCGACGGGGGAGCAGTACTTC. Its translation: CASSHREGPTGEQYF.

The chain has TRBV7-9 and TRBJ1-4; 9 bases align to TRBD1. The CDR3 runs to 16 residues. The germline CDR1 and CDR2 sequences are SEHNR and FQNEAQ (reference sequence). The J segment lost 3 bases and the V segment lost 5 bases, leaving 7 bases of the junction unmatched. This chain's CDR3 is CASSQGQGMANEKLFF. The CDR3 DNA reads TGTGCCAGCAGCCAAGGACAGGGGATGGCTAATGAAAAACTGTTTTTT.

The chain is built from TRBV27 and TRBJ2-7, with 8 bases aligning to TRBD2. Germline lookup yields CDR1 MNHEY and CDR2 SMNVEV (reference sequence). CDR3 length: 14 amino acids. Losses at the gene ends were 0 bases for V and 2 bases for J; bases not matched to a gene: 0. The DNA for the CDR3 is TGTGCCAGCAGTTTATCGGGACTAGCCTACGAGCAGTACTTC. Its translation is CASSLSGLAYEQYF.

The rearrangement joins TRBV6-1 to TRBJ2-7; no firm D call. From germline, CDR1 is MNHNS and CDR2 SASEGT. This CDR3 has 13 residues. V was clipped by 1 base and J by 2 bases, with 6 bases between them. The CDR3 reads CASSEVVAYEQYF. Written as DNA, the CDR3 is TGTGCCAGCAGTGAAGTAGTGGCCTACGAGCAGTACTTC.

In regard to this clone: The conserved final phenylalanine or tryptophan is absent from the CDR3, which likely points to a read error. V is TRBV5-1 and J is TRBJ1-1, with a tentative D call TRBD1 (6 bases). There are 14 residues in the CDR3. V was trimmed by 2 bases and J by 1 base, leaving 9 bases between them. From germline, CDR1 is SGHRS and CDR2 YFSETQ. The CDR3 DNA reads TGCGCCAGCAGCTTTGGACAGCCGAACACTGAAGCTTTCCTT. Its translation: CASSFGQPNTEAFL.

V is TRBV28 and J is TRBJ1-4; 11 bases fit TRBD1. Unmatched junction bases numbered 6, after V lost 5 bases and J lost 7 bases. The CDR3 is made up of 15 amino acids. Looked up from germline, CDR1 is MDHEN and CDR2 is SYDVKM. CDR3 region: CASSGYGTGGEKLFF. CDR3 sequence (DNA): TGTGCCAGCAGTGGTTACGGGACAGGGGGTGAAAAACTGTTTTTT. Complete variable domain (other parts from reference TRBV28 and TRBJ1-4): DVKVTQSSRYLVKRTGEKVFLECVQDMDHENMFWYRQDPGLGLRLIYFSYDVKMKEKGDIPEGYSVSREKKERFSLILESASTNQTSMYLCASSGYGTGGEKLFFGSGTQLSVL.

V and J are TRBV6-1 and TRBJ2-2, with unresolved D. Trimming removed 3 bases from V and 8 bases from J, with 10 bases in between. CDR1 is MNHNS and CDR2 is SASEGT in the germline V gene. This CDR3 comprises 13 residues. The CDR3 is CASSEYRVGELFF. DNA for the CDR3: TGTGCCAGCAGTGAGTACCGAGTAGGGGAGCTGTTTTTT.

The chain couples TRBV7-9 to TRBJ2-7; 15 positions agree with TRBD2. With 5 bases clipped from V and 2 bases from J, the junction kept 7 bases outside the gene matches. The V gene's germline CDR1 is SEHNR and CDR2 FQNEAQ (reference sequence). This CDR3 region has 17 residues. CDR3 bases: TGTGCCAGCAGCCCCCCAGGACTAGCGGGAGGGCCCTACGAGCAGTACTTC. Protein sequence: CASSPPGLAGGPYEQYF.

The chain uses TRBV2 and TRBJ1-2; D is unresolved. The CDR3 is 12 residues long. The V end lost 3 bases, the J end lost 7 bases, and 9 bases lay between the germline ends. CDR1 is SNHLY and CDR2 is FYNNEI in the germline V gene. CDR3 loop: CASSDRFGGYTF. In nucleotides, the CDR3 is TGTGCCAGCAGTGACAGGTTCGGTGGCTACACCTTC.

The chain employs TRBV25-1 and TRBJ1-6; D possibly corresponds to TRBD1 (5 bases). The CDR3 contains 12 residues. V dropped 6 bases and J dropped 14 bases, with 14 bases sitting between them. Looked up from germline, CDR1 is MGHDK and CDR2 is SYGVNS. The DNA of the CDR3 is TGTGCCAGCAGCGAGGGGAGGTATTCCCTCCACTTT. Translation gives CASSEGRYSLHF.

J is TRBJ2-6 and V is TRBV18; TRBD1 agrees at 7 bases. V shed 6 bases, J shed 4 bases, and the junction held 6 bases outside the gene matches. Germline V gene sequence: CDR1 KGHSH, CDR2 LQKENI. The CDR3 runs 15 residues. This CDR3 is CASSQQGSGANVLTF. The CDR3 nucleotides are TGTGCCAGCTCCCAACAGGGGAGCGGGGCCAACGTCCTGACTTTC.

V is TRBV6-5 and J is TRBJ1-4; a weak D match, TRBD1 (6 bases). CDR1 is MNHEY, CDR2 SVGAGI, per germline. There are 14 residues in the CDR3. V was pared by 6 bases and J by 5 bases, with 13 bases between. CDR3 sequence reads: CASSKQGPNEKLFF. The CDR3 DNA is TGTGCCAGCAGCAAACAGGGACCCAATGAAAAACTGTTTTTT.

The chain has TRBV4-1 and TRBJ2-3; the match to TRBD1 covers 7 bases. Trimming cost V 4 bases and J 1 base; bases outside gene matches: 2. CDR1 and CDR2 (germline): MGHRA, YSYEKL. The CDR3 runs 14 residues. The CDR3, as DNA: TGCGCCAGCAGCCCTGACAGGGGCACAGATACGCAGTATTTT. Encoded protein: CASSPDRGTDTQYF.

The chain joins TRBV5-1 to TRBJ2-7, with D tentatively TRBD1 (6 bases). The CDR3 consists of 14 residues. Germline values: CDR1 SGHRS, CDR2 YFSETQ. V lost 0 bases and J 5 bases, leaving 12 bases between the germline ends. The CDR3 is CASSLGSGDHEQYF. The DNA of the CDR3 is TGCGCCAGCAGCTTGGGCTCAGGGGACCACGAGCAGTACTTC.

The chain combines TRBV27 with TRBJ2-2, with a weak D call TRBD1 (6 bases). The CDR3 has 16 residues. Trimming stripped 6 bases from V and 7 bases from J, with 21 bases between. The germline gives CDR1 MNHEY, CDR2 SMNVEV (reference sequence). CDR3 sequence reads: CASRPIDRFYVGELFF. In nucleotides, the CDR3 is TGTGCCAGCAGACCCATAGACAGGTTCTACGTCGGGGAGCTGTTTTTT.

The chain employs TRBV7-3 and TRBJ2-7, with TRBD2 matching over 8 bases. Germline V gives CDR1 SGHTA, CDR2 FQGTGA. The CDR3 contains 14 residues. Trimming cost V 5 bases and J 3 bases; bases outside gene matches: 6. The DNA for the CDR3 is TGTGCCAGCAGCCCTACGGGGGGGGGCTACGAGCAGTACTTC. Translated, it gives CASSPTGGGYEQYF.

This chain uses TRBV21-1 with TRBJ1-5. TRBV21-1 is a pseudogene. CDR3 length: 14 residues. CDR3 loop: CASSKISSGQPQHF. As DNA, the CDR3 is TGTGCCAGCAGCAAAATTAGCTCGGGTCAGCCCCAGCATTTT.

The chain carries TRBV11-2 and TRBJ2-5; 9 nucleotides match TRBD2. The junction had 6 bases not matched to a gene; V was cut back by 2 bases and J by 5 bases. Germline V gives CDR1 SGHAT, CDR2 FQNNGV. This CDR3 has 15 amino acids. CDR3 sequence: CASSLQASGTETQYF. CDR3 nucleotide sequence: TGTGCCAGCAGCTTACAGGCTAGCGGGACCGAGACCCAGTACTTC. The full variable domain, rest sourced from reference TRBV11-2 and TRBJ2-5, is EAGVAQSPRYKIIEKRQSVAFWCNPISGHATLYWYQQILGQGPKLLIQFQNNGVVDDSQLPKDRFSAERLKGVDSTLKIQPAKLEDSAVYLCASSLQASGTETQYFGPGTRLLVL.

The rearrangement links TRBV7-2 to TRBJ2-5, with 10 nucleotides matching TRBD1. Germline assignment: CDR1 SGHTA and CDR2 FQGNSA. V lost 6 bases to trimming and J lost 2 bases; unmatched junction nucleotides: 12. The CDR3 runs to 17 residues. In nucleotides, the CDR3 is TGTGCCAGCAGTTCAGACAGGGGGCGATGGGGGCAAGAGACCCAGTACTTC. Protein sequence: CASSSDRGRWGQETQYF.